These 22 T cell receptor beta chains came from one sample sequenced in a study of blood T cell repertoires in COVID-19. Clones were sequenced by immunoSEQ multiplex PCR, and TCRdb holds only the in-frame ones, with some missing. The table has hundreds of thousands of clones, 86% seen once; the top ten hold over 1.1%. The sample consisted of peripheral blood. Source of these receptors: a woman aged 25 to 39 with active or convalescent COVID-19.

V is TRBV11-2 and J is TRBJ2-2, with D unresolved. Trimming pared 3 bases from V and 9 bases from J, leaving 5 bases between. From germline, CDR1 is SGHAT and CDR2 FQNNGV. This CDR3 contains 11 residues. CDR3 nucleotide sequence: TGTGCCAGCAGCTTCCTCCGGGAGCTGTTTTTT. As protein: CASSFLRELFF.

The chain employs TRBV18 and TRBJ1-1; possible D gene TRBD1, 5 bases. V was shortened by 5 bases and J by 4 bases, with 17 bases between the two germline ends. There are 15 residues in the CDR3. Looked up from germline, CDR1 is KGHSH and CDR2 is LQKENI. CDR3 nucleotides: TGTGCCAGCTCAATTCAGGACATCACTACCACTGAAGCTTTCTTT. It specifies CASSIQDITTTEAFF.

This clone came up once. The rearrangement links TRBV19 to TRBJ2-4, with D maybe TRBD2 (5 bases). The V gene lost 4 bases and the J gene lost 8 bases, with 12 bases spanning the gap. Germline-derived CDR1 and CDR2 are LNHDA and SQIVND (reference sequence). The CDR3 contains 13 residues. The CDR3 DNA is TGTGCCAGTAGTACACTAGTACTAGACATTCAGTACTTC. Amino acids: CASSTLVLDIQYF.

CDR3 sequence: CASSLVEGSYEQYF. Written as DNA, the CDR3 is TGTGCCAGCAGCTTGGTCGAGGGCAGCTACGAGCAGTACTTC. The V and J genes are TRBV5-5 and TRBJ2-7; possibly TRBD2 for D (5 bases). Trimming took off 0 bases at V and 3 bases at J, with 10 bases between the two ends. CDR1 is SGHKS and CDR2 is YYEKEE in the germline V gene (reference sequence). The CDR3 has 14 amino acids.

The chain has TRBV7-9 and TRBJ1-6; 7 nucleotides match TRBD1. Germline lookup yields CDR1 SEHNR and CDR2 FQNEAQ (reference sequence). The CDR3 has 15 amino acids. The ends lost 4 bases at V and 4 bases at J; junction bases unmatched: 4. The CDR3 loop is CASSSEGQYNSPLHF. CDR3 sequence (DNA): TGTGCCAGCAGCTCGGAGGGACAGTATAATTCACCCCTCCACTTT.

The CDR3 sequence is CASRRSAGPGGELFF. The CDR3, as DNA: TGTGCCAGCAGGCGATCTGCGGGGCCCGGCGGGGAGCTGTTTTTT. The chain links TRBV3-1 (or the pseudogene TRBV3-2) to TRBJ2-2; TRBD2 might be the D (6 bases). With 6 bases removed from V and 7 bases from J, the gap between germline ends came to 18 bases. Germline CDR1 LGHDT, CDR2 YNNKEL (reference sequence). This CDR3 has 15 amino acids.

CDR3 amino acids: CARKEQAAGNTIYF. In DNA form, the CDR3 reads TGTGCCCGGAAAGAACAGGCGGCTGGAAACACCATATATTTT. The chain has TRBV30 and TRBJ1-3, with D perhaps TRBD1 (5 bases). V lost 8 bases and J 2 bases, leaving 16 bases between the germline ends. Per germline, CDR1 GTSNPN and CDR2 SVGIG (reference sequence). CDR3 size: 14 residues. Full variable domain (rest looked up from reference TRBV30 and TRBJ1-3): SQTIHQWPATLVQPVGSPLSLECTVEGTSNPNLYWYRQAAGRGLQLLFYSVGIGQISSEVPQNLSASRPQDRQFILSSKKLLLSDSGFYLCARKEQAAGNTIYFGEGSWLTVV.

This clone has only one observation. The gene calls are TRBV9 and TRBJ1-1, with D possibly being TRBD1 (5 bases). With 3 bases removed from V and 0 bases from J, the gap between germline ends came to 12 bases. This CDR3 is built from 15 residues. Germline V gene data show CDR1 as SGDLS and CDR2 as YYNGEE. CDR3 in DNA: TGTGCCAGCAGCGCGGCGGGGGGACTGAACACTGAAGCTTTCTTT. Amino acids: CASSAAGGLNTEAFF.

The rearrangement uses TRBV7-9 and TRBJ1-1; D ambiguous. CDR3 length: 16 amino acids. Germline V gene sequence: CDR1 SEHNR, CDR2 FQNEAQ (reference sequence). The V end lost 1 base, the J end lost 0 bases, and 12 bases lay between the germline ends. In DNA form, the CDR3 reads TGTGCCAGCAGCTTAGAGCCAGGCAGCATGAACACTGAAGCTTTCTTT. This codes for CASSLEPGSMNTEAFF. The full variable domain, in which reference TRBV7-9 and TRBJ1-1 provide the parts outside the CDR3, is DTGVSQNPRHKITKRGQNVTFRCDPISEHNRLYWYRQTLGQGPEFLTYFQNEAQLEKSRLLSDRFSAERPKGSFSTLEIQRTEQGDSAMYLCASSLEPGSMNTEAFFGQGTRLTVV.

The chain is built from TRBV5-1 and TRBJ2-2, with 9 bases fitting TRBD2. The CDR3 contains 16 residues. V lost 0 bases and J lost 5; bases outside the gene matches: 5. Looked up from germline, CDR1 is SGHRS and CDR2 is YFSETQ. The CDR3 reads CASSLEGLAGTGELFF. As DNA, the CDR3 is TGCGCCAGCAGCTTGGAGGGGCTAGCGGGGACCGGGGAGCTGTTTTTT.

This clone was counted between two and nine times. The chain joins TRBV3-1 (or the pseudogene TRBV3-2) to TRBJ1-1; TRBD1 is a possible D gene (6 bases). The CDR3 runs to 14 residues. Trimming took 6 bases from V and 5 from J, leaving 16 bases between them. CDR1 and CDR2 (germline): LGHDT, YNNKEL (reference sequence). The CDR3 nucleotides are TGTGCCAGCAGGAAAAGGGAGGGGGAGACTGAAGCTTTCTTT. Its protein is CASRKREGETEAFF.

A remark on this clone: Other DNA sequences in this sample translate to the same CDR3. The chain has TRBV9 and TRBJ2-7; TRBD1 matches 9 bases. CDR1 SGDLS and CDR2 YYNGEE come from the germline V gene. The CDR3 spans 14 residues. Trimming took 3 bases from V and 2 from J; bases not matched to a gene: 3. In DNA, the CDR3 is TGTGCCAGCAGCGCCGGGACAGGGACCTACGAGCAGTACTTC. This encodes CASSAGTGTYEQYF.

V and J are TRBV10-1 and TRBJ2-3; 9 nucleotides align to TRBD2. The CDR3 totals 16 residues. Germline CDR1 reads WNHNN; CDR2 reads SYGVQD (reference sequence). The V and J ends lost 5 bases and 7 bases, in that order; junction bases with no gene match: 13. The CDR3 sequence is CASSLLGREGPNTQYF. The CDR3 bases are TGCGCCAGCAGTCTCCTCGGGCGGGAGGGCCCAAATACGCAGTATTTT.

The chain carries TRBV5-4 and TRBJ2-7, with D possibly matching TRBD2 (6 bases). The CDR3 runs 13 residues. The ends were cut back, 0 bases at V and 3 bases at J, with 7 bases in the middle. From germline, CDR1 is SGHNT and CDR2 YYREEE (reference sequence). CDR3 amino acids: CASSLVGGYEQYF. CDR3 nucleotides: TGTGCCAGCAGCTTGGTCGGGGGCTACGAGCAGTACTTC.

The genes are TRBV7-8 and TRBJ1-2, with a possible D match to TRBD1 (5 bases). The CDR3 is 15 residues long. V was trimmed by 2 bases and J by 7 bases, leaving 17 bases between them. Germline V gives CDR1 SGHVS, CDR2 FQNEAQ. The CDR3 nucleotides are TGTGCCAGCAGCTTAATGGAGGGAAAGAGGGGTGGCTACACCTTC. Its translation is CASSLMEGKRGGYTF.

V gene TRBV27 combines with J gene TRBJ1-1, with D perhaps TRBD1 (5 bases). The CDR3 runs to 13 residues. V gave up 7 bases and J gave up 1 base, with 10 bases separating them. Germline-derived CDR1 and CDR2 are MNHEY and SMNVEV (reference sequence). CDR3 sequence reads: CASNSQGNTEAFF. CDR3 nucleotides: TGTGCCAGCAATTCCCAGGGGAACACTGAAGCTTTCTTT.

The chain couples TRBV18 to TRBJ1-3; 9 bases agree with TRBD1. Germline V gene lookup returns CDR1 KGHSH and CDR2 LQKENI. CDR3 length: 17 amino acids. The junction had 7 bases not matched to a gene; V was cut back by 0 bases and J by 4 bases. The CDR3 coding sequence is TGTGCCAGCTCACCACCCCCGGGGACAGGGTCAGGAAACACCATATATTTT. This gives the protein CASSPPPGTGSGNTIYF.

V gene TRBV9 combines with J gene TRBJ2-1; D not resolved. Germline CDR1 SGDLS, CDR2 YYNGEE. V was shortened by 0 bases and J by 0 bases, with 10 bases between the two germline ends. This CDR3 is built from 16 residues. For the CDR3, the DNA is TGTGCCAGCAGCGTAGGTGCGTGGAGCTCCTACAATGAGCAGTTCTTC. Translation gives CASSVGAWSSYNEQFF. Looking up the rest from reference TRBV9 and TRBJ2-1 gives the full variable domain: DSGVTQTPKHLITATGQRVTLRCSPRSGDLSVYWYQQSLDQGLQFLIQYYNGEERAKGNILERFSAQQFPDLHSELNLSSLELGDSALYFCASSVGAWSSYNEQFFGPGTRLTVL.

The V gene is TRBV5-4, the J gene TRBJ1-4; TRBD1 might be the D (5 bases). The CDR3 contains 14 residues. V was cut by 4 bases and J by 7 bases, with 14 bases left in between. Germline CDR1 and CDR2: SGHNT and YYREEE (reference sequence). In nucleotides, the CDR3 is TGTGCCAGCAGCCCCGGGACTAATGGTGAAAAACTGTTTTTT. This encodes CASSPGTNGEKLFF.

The chain couples TRBV2 to TRBJ2-7; weak D call: TRBD1 (5 bases). The CDR3 is 17 residues long. Trimming stripped 5 bases from V and 3 bases from J, with 23 bases between. CDR1 SNHLY and CDR2 FYNNEI come from the germline V gene. Here the CDR3 DNA reads TGTGCCAGCAGTCTCCGATTGCTCGTACAGGCCGACTACGAGCAGTACTTC. Translated, it gives CASSLRLLVQADYEQYF.

This rearrangement joins TRBV18 to TRBJ2-1; 8 bases align to TRBD1. The CDR3 covers 15 residues. V lost 3 bases and J lost 9; bases outside the gene matches: 10. Germline V CDR1 and CDR2: KGHSH, LQKENI. CDR3: CASSPAGTGLREQFF. CDR3 coding DNA: TGTGCCAGCTCACCTGCGGGGACAGGCCTGCGTGAGCAGTTCTTC.

The chain couples TRBV3-1 (or the pseudogene TRBV3-2) to TRBJ1-2, with 12 positions matching TRBD1. Germline V lookup: CDR1 LGHDT, CDR2 YNNKEL (reference sequence). This CDR3 spans 14 amino acids. V lost 3 bases, J lost 6 bases, and 2 bases stayed unmatched. The CDR3 loop is CASSHRDRGHGYTF. The CDR3 DNA follows: TGTGCCAGCAGCCACAGGGACAGGGGGCATGGCTACACCTTC.